This T cell receptor (beta chain) was captured by sequencing in a study of T cell responses to AZD1222 COVID-19 vaccine. Study observations and caveats: Nearly half of the spike-specific TCRs reportedly recognize variant regions that carry no mutations.

The table came from immunoSEQ multiplex PCR; TCRdb's copy has only in-frame clones and leaves some out. The sample records more than 130,000 clones, 75% to 95% being singletons. In regard to this clone: Its antigen is not known.

Deletions cut 1 base from V and 5 bases from J, with 12 bases between. The CDR3 has 15 amino acids. Germline lookup yields CDR1 LNHDA and CDR2 SQIVND (reference sequence). The chain couples TRBV19 to TRBJ1-5; D might be TRBD1 (5 bases). The source of this sequence is an adult in good health. The sample was peripheral blood, taken on day 0 of AZD1222 vaccination. The CDR3 DNA reads TGTGCCAGTAGTATAGTTCCCGGGGCGCATCAGCCCCAGCATTTT. The encoded protein is CASSIVPGAHQPQHF.